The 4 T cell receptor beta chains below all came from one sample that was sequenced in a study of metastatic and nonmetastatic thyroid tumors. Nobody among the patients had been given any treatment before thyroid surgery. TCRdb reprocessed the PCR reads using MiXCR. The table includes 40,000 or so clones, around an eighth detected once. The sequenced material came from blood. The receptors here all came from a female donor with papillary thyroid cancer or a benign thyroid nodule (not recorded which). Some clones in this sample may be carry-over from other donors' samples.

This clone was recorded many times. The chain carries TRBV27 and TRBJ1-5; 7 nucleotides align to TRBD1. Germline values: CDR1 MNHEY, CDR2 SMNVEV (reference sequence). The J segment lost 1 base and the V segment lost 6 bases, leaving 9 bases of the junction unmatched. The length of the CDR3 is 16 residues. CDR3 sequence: CASSPSDRESNQPQHF. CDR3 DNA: TGTGCCAGCAGCCCAAGTGACAGGGAAAGCAATCAGCCCCAGCATTTT.

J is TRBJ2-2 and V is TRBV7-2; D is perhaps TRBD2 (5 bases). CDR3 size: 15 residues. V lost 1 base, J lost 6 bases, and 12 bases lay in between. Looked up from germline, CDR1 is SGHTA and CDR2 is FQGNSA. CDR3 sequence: CASSLGRGAAGELFF. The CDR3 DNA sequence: TGTGCCAGCAGCTTAGGCCGGGGTGCAGCCGGGGAGCTGTTTTTT. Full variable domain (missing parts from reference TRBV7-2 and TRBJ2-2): GAGVSQSPSNKVTEKGKDVELRCDPISGHTALYWYRQSLGQGLEFLIYFQGNSAPDKSGLPSDRFSAERTGGSVSTLTIQRTQQEDSAVYLCASSLGRGAAGELFFGEGSRLTVL.

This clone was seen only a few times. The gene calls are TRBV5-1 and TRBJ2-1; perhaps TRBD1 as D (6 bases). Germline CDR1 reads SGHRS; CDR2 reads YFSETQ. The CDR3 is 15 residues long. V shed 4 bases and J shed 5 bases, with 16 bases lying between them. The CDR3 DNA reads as TGCGCCAGCAGCCTAAGGACAGTATCGGACAATGAGCAGTTCTTC. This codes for CASSLRTVSDNEQFF.

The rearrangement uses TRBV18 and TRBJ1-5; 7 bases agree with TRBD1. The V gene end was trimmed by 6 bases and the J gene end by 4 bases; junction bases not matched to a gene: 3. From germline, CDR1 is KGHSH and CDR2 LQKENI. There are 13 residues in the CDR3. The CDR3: CASSRDRNQPQHF. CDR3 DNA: TGTGCCAGCTCCCGGGACAGAAATCAGCCCCAGCATTTT.